Listed here is a single TCR beta chain. Repertoires were generated with immunoSEQ multiplex PCR, while TCRdb's copy carries only in-frame clones and drops some. The sample yields 100,000 to 150,000 clones, 93% seen once. V trimming: 3 bases; J trimming: 0 bases; junction bases outside the gene matches: 3. Germline CDR1 and CDR2: SGDLS and YYNGEE. The length of the CDR3 is 18 residues. This entry belongs to a study of OX40 agonist ivuxolimab in advanced cancers. The chain links TRBV9 to TRBJ2-6; 13 nucleotides agree with TRBD2. Material: CD4+ or CD8+ T cells sorted from blood, obtained in a trial of the OX40 agonist ivuxolimab. The sequence was collected from an adult with an advanced solid tumor such as melanoma, head and neck, liver or kidney cancer. The CDR3 DNA reads TGTGCCAGCAGCGCTCGACTAGCGGGGGGCTCTGGGGCCAACGTCCTGACTTTC. This translates into CASSARLAGGSGANVLTF.